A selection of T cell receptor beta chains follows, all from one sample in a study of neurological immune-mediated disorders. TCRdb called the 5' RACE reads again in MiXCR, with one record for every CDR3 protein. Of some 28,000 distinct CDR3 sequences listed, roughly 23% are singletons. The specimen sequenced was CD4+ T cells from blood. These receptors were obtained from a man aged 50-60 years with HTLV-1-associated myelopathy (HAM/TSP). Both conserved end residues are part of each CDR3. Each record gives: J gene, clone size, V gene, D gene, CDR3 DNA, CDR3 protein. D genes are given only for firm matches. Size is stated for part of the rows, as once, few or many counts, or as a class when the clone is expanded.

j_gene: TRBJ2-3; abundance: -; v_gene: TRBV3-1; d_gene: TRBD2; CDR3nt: TGTGCCAGCAGCCGCCGGACTAGCGGTATGGCAGATACGCAGTATTTT; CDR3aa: CASSRRTSGMADTQYF
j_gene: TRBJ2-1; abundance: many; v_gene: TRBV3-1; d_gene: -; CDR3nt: TGTGCCAGCAGCAACAATCGCCTTAACAATGAGCAGTTCTTC; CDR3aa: CASSNNRLNNEQFF
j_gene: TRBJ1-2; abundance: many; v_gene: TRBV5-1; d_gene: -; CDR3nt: TGCGCCAGCAGCTTGGGGAGAGCTGGCTATGGCTACACCTTC; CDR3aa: CASSLGRAGYGYTF
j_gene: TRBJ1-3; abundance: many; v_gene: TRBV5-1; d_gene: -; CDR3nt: TGCGCCAGCAGCTTGGCGGTGGGGGTACGTGGAAACACCATATATTTT; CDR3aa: CASSLAVGVRGNTIYF
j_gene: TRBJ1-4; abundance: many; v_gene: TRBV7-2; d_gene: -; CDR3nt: TGTGCCAGCAGCTTAGCCCCCGATCCAGGGGAAAAACTGTTTTTT; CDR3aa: CASSLAPDPGEKLFF
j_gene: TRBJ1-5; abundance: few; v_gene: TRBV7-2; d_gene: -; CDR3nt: TGTGCCAGCAGCTTAGACGGGATTCAGCCCCAGCATTTT; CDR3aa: CASSLDGIQPQHF
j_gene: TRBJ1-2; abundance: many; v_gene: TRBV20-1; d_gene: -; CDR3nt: TGCAGTGCTAGGAATCAGCGAAACTATGGCTACACCTTC; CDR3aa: CSARNQRNYGYTF
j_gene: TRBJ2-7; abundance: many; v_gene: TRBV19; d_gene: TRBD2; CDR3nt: TGTGCCAGTACCCCGGGGGGGCTCTACGAGCAGTACTTC; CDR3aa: CASTPGGLYEQYF
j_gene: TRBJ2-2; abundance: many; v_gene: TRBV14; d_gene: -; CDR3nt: TGTGCCAGCAGCCAAGTGGCCCCCACCGGGGAGCTGTTTTTT; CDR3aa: CASSQVAPTGELFF
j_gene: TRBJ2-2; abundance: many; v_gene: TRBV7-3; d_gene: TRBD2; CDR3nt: TGTGCCAGCAGCCTAGCGGGAGTCACGCAGAACACCGGGGAGCTGTTTTTT; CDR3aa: CASSLAGVTQNTGELFF
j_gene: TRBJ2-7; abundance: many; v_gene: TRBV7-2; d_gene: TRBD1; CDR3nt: TGTGCCAGCAGCTCGCGACAGGGGCTTAACGAGCAGTACTTC; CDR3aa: CASSSRQGLNEQYF
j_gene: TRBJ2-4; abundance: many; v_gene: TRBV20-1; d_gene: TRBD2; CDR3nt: TGCAGTGCGAGCTTACTAGCGGGAGAAGCCAAAAACATTCAGTACTTC; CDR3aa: CSASLLAGEAKNIQYF
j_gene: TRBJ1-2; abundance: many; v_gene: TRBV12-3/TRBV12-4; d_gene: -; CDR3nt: TGTGCCAGCAGTCGAAAGAGCATTGGCTACACCTTC; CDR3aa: CASSRKSIGYTF
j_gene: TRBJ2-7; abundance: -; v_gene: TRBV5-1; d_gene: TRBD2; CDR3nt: TGCGCCAGCAGCTTCGGAGTAGCGGGAGAGCAGTACTTC; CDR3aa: CASSFGVAGEQYF
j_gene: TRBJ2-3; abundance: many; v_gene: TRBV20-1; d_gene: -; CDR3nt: TGCAGTGCTACCGCCCTCAATACGCAGTATTTT; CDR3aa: CSATALNTQYF
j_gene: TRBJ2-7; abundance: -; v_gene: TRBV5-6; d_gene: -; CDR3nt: TGTGCCAGCAGCCTGAGCTCCTACGAGCAGTACTTC; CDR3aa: CASSLSSYEQYF
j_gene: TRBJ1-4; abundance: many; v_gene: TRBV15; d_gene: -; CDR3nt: TGTGCCACCAGCAGCAAGGCCAGGGCTAATGAAAAACTGTTTTTT; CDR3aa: CATSSKARANEKLFF
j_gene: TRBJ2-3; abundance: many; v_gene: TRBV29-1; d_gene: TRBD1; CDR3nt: TGCACCTACATTTCAGGACAGGGAGGAACAGATACGCAGTATTTT; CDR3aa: CTYISGQGGTDTQYF
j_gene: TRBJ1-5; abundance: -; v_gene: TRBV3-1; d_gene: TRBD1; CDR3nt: TGTGCCAGCAGCCAACGGACAGGGAGTCAGCCCCAGCATTTT; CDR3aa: CASSQRTGSQPQHF
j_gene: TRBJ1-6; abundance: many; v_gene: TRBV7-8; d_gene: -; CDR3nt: TGTGCCAGCAGCGGACAAAGCGGGTCATCCTCACCCCTCCACTTT; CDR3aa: CASSGQSGSSSPLHF
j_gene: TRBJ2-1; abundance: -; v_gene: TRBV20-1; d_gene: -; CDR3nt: TGCAGTGCTAGAGAGGTTGGACTGACTTCCTACAATGAGCAGTTCTTC; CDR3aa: CSAREVGLTSYNEQFF
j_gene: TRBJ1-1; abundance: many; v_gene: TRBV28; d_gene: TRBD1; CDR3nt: TGTGCCAGCACCGAAGTGGGGACAGCCTCCGCGAGGACTGAAGCTTTCTTT; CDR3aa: CASTEVGTASARTEAFF